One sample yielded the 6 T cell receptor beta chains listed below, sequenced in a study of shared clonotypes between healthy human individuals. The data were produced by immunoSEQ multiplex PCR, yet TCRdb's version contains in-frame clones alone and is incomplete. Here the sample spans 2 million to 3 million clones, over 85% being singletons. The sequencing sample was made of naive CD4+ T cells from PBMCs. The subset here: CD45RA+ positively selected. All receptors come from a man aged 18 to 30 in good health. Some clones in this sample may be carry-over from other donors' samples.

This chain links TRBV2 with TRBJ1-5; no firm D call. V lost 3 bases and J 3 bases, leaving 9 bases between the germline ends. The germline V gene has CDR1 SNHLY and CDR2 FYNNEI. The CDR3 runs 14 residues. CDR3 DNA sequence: TGTGCCAGCAGTGACAGAATGCTCAATCAGCCCCAGCATTTT. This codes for CASSDRMLNQPQHF. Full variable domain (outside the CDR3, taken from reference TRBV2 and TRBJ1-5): EPEVTQTPSHQVTQMGQEVILRCVPISNHLYFYWYRQILGQKVEFLVSFYNNEISEKSEIFDDQFSVERPDGSNFTLKIRSTKLEDSAMYFCASSDRMLNQPQHFGDGTRLSIL.

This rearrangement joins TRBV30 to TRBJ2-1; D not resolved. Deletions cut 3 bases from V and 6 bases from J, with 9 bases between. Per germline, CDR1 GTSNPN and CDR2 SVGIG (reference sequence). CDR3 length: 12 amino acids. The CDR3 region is CAWRTETNEQFF. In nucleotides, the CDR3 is TGTGCCTGGAGGACGGAAACCAATGAGCAGTTCTTC.

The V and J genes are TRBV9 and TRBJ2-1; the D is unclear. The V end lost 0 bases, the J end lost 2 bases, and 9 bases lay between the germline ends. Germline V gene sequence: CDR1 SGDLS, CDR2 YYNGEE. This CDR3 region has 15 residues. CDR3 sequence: CASSVELRPYNEQFF. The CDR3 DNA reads TGTGCCAGCAGCGTAGAGCTCAGGCCCTACAATGAGCAGTTCTTC.

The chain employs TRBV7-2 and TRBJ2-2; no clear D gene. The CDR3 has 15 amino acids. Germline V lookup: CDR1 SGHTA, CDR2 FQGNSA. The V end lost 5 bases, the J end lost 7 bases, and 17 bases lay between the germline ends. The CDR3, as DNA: TGTGCCAGCAGCGTCACAAGCACTCGTGGCGGGGAGCTGTTTTTT. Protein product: CASSVTSTRGGELFF.

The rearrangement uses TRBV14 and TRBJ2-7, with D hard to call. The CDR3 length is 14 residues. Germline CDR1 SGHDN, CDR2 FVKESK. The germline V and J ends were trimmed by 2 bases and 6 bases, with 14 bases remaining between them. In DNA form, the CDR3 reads TGTGCCAGCAGCCAATACATGCCTTACGGCGAGCAGTACTTC. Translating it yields CASSQYMPYGEQYF.

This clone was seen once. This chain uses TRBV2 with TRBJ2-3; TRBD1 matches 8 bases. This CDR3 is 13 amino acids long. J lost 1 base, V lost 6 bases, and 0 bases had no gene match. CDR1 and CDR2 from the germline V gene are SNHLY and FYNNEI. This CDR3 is CASRGQGTDTQYF. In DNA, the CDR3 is TGTGCCAGCAGGGGACAGGGCACAGATACGCAGTATTTT.